This section outlines one TCR beta chain sequence together with its context. The sample originates from a study of diagnostic markers for celiac disease. Germline loops: CDR1 SQVTM, CDR2 ANQGSEA. The CDR3 is 13 amino acids. Using the reads, TCRdb records one entry per CDR3 protein without DNA. The sample data list approximately 1,500 distinct CDR3 sequences. J is TRBJ1-1 and V is TRBV29-1. Sequenced material: either unsorted cells or a sorted T cell fraction (not recorded which). The source of this sequence is a human donor. CDR3 sequence: CSVQFWLNTEAFF.